These T cell receptor beta chains were read from a single sample in a study of T cell responses to AZD1222 COVID-19 vaccine. Sequenced by immunoSEQ multiplex PCR; TCRdb stores in-frame clones only, minus some. The table lists just over 150,000 clones, over 75% of them singletons. This specimen was peripheral blood, taken on day 0 of AZD1222 vaccination. The receptors were gathered from an adult in good health. Both conserved end residues are part of each CDR3. Each record gives: CDR3 length, D gene, V gene, clone size, J gene, CDR3 protein, CDR3 DNA. D genes are given only for firm matches. Only some rows state a clone size, as once, few, many or a class for expanded clones.

cdr3_length: 15
d_call: -
v_call: TRBV11-3
clone_size: -
j_call: TRBJ2-1
cdr3_aa: CASSPPLSGYNEQFF
cdr3_nt: TGTGCCAGCAGCCCCCCACTTAGCGGATACAATGAGCAGTTCTTC

cdr3_length: 14
d_call: -
v_call: TRBV7-6
clone_size: -
j_call: TRBJ2-2
cdr3_aa: CASSLEQGAGELFF
cdr3_nt: TGTGCCAGCAGCTTAGAACAGGGTGCCGGGGAGCTGTTTTTT

cdr3_length: 14
d_call: -
v_call: TRBV4-1
clone_size: once
j_call: TRBJ2-5
cdr3_aa: CASSQVGTFKTQYF
cdr3_nt: TGCGCCAGCAGCCAAGTCGGGACCTTCAAGACCCAGTACTTC

cdr3_length: 15
d_call: -
v_call: TRBV7-8
clone_size: few
j_call: TRBJ2-7
cdr3_aa: CASSLALTGPYEQYF
cdr3_nt: TGTGCCAGCAGCTTAGCATTAACTGGCCCCTACGAGCAGTACTTC

cdr3_length: 15
d_call: TRBD1
v_call: TRBV7-6
clone_size: -
j_call: TRBJ2-7
cdr3_aa: CASSPLPGQGVEQYF
cdr3_nt: TGTGCCAGCAGCCCACTTCCGGGACAGGGGGTCGAGCAGTACTTC

cdr3_length: 14
d_call: TRBD2
v_call: TRBV10-3
clone_size: -
j_call: TRBJ2-1
cdr3_aa: CAISEVGGVNEQFF
cdr3_nt: TGTGCCATCAGTGAAGTGGGAGGGGTGAATGAGCAGTTCTTC

cdr3_length: 14
d_call: -
v_call: TRBV11-1
clone_size: -
j_call: TRBJ2-1
cdr3_aa: CASRLRPSYNEQFF
cdr3_nt: TGTGCCAGCAGGCTGCGACCTTCTTACAATGAGCAGTTCTTC

cdr3_length: 14
d_call: -
v_call: TRBV28
clone_size: -
j_call: TRBJ1-1
cdr3_aa: CASSLSGGNTEAFF
cdr3_nt: TGTGCCAGCAGTTTATCTGGGGGGAACACTGAAGCTTTCTTT

cdr3_length: 17
d_call: TRBD2
v_call: TRBV3-1/TRBV3-2
clone_size: -
j_call: TRBJ2-1
cdr3_aa: CASSQGRASGVYNEQFF
cdr3_nt: TGTGCCAGCAGCCAAGGAAGGGCTAGCGGGGTATACAATGAGCAGTTCTTC

cdr3_length: 15
d_call: TRBD1
v_call: TRBV19
clone_size: -
j_call: TRBJ1-5
cdr3_aa: CASSTEGAGNQPQHF
cdr3_nt: TGTGCCAGTAGCACGGAGGGGGCAGGGAATCAGCCCCAGCATTTT

cdr3_length: 14
d_call: -
v_call: TRBV5-1
clone_size: few
j_call: TRBJ1-1
cdr3_aa: CASSNGQPNTEAFF
cdr3_nt: TGCGCCAGCAGCAACGGACAGCCGAACACTGAAGCTTTCTTT

cdr3_length: 14
d_call: -
v_call: TRBV4-1
clone_size: -
j_call: TRBJ2-7
cdr3_aa: CASSQQSGQYEQYF
cdr3_nt: TGCGCCAGCAGCCAGCAATCGGGACAATACGAGCAGTACTTC

cdr3_length: 16
d_call: TRBD2
v_call: TRBV9
clone_size: -
j_call: TRBJ2-3
cdr3_aa: CASTKGLAGEADTQYF
cdr3_nt: TGTGCCAGCACCAAGGGACTAGCGGGAGAGGCAGATACGCAGTATTTT

cdr3_length: 12
d_call: -
v_call: TRBV29-1
clone_size: -
j_call: TRBJ1-3
cdr3_aa: CSVEDLGNTIYF
cdr3_nt: TGCAGCGTTGAGGACCTTGGAAACACCATATATTTT

cdr3_length: 16
d_call: -
v_call: TRBV5-8
clone_size: -
j_call: TRBJ2-5
cdr3_aa: CASSLVGSRNQETQYF
cdr3_nt: TGTGCCAGCAGCTTGGTCGGTAGCAGAAACCAAGAGACCCAGTACTTC

cdr3_length: 14
d_call: -
v_call: TRBV10-3
clone_size: -
j_call: TRBJ2-1
cdr3_aa: CAISPLDSLNEQFF
cdr3_nt: TGTGCCATCAGCCCCTTGGACAGCCTCAATGAGCAGTTCTTC

cdr3_length: 15
d_call: TRBD2
v_call: TRBV6-7
clone_size: -
j_call: TRBJ2-7
cdr3_aa: CASSQLAGGPWEQYF
cdr3_nt: TGTGCCAGCAGTCAACTAGCGGGAGGGCCGTGGGAGCAGTACTTC

cdr3_length: 16
d_call: -
v_call: TRBV13
clone_size: -
j_call: TRBJ1-2
cdr3_aa: CASSFWGKEGSYGYTF
cdr3_nt: TGTGCCAGCAGCTTTTGGGGGAAGGAAGGGAGCTATGGCTACACCTTC

cdr3_length: 15
d_call: TRBD2
v_call: TRBV7-9
clone_size: -
j_call: TRBJ2-7
cdr3_aa: CASSPLGSGVYEQYF
cdr3_nt: TGTGCCAGCAGCCCCCTGGGTAGCGGGGTCTACGAGCAGTACTTC

cdr3_length: 15
d_call: -
v_call: TRBV5-5
clone_size: -
j_call: TRBJ1-6
cdr3_aa: CASSLAATYNSPLHF
cdr3_nt: TGTGCCAGCAGCTTGGCCGCCACCTATAATTCACCCCTCCACTTT

cdr3_length: 12
d_call: TRBD2
v_call: TRBV5-5
clone_size: -
j_call: TRBJ2-1
cdr3_aa: CASSLGVAGQFF
cdr3_nt: TGTGCCAGCAGCCTTGGGGTAGCGGGGCAGTTCTTC

cdr3_length: 15
d_call: TRBD1
v_call: TRBV10-3
clone_size: -
j_call: TRBJ1-4
cdr3_aa: CAISESRQGSEKLFF
cdr3_nt: TGTGCCATCAGTGAGTCACGACAGGGATCCGAAAAACTGTTTTTT

cdr3_length: 13
d_call: TRBD2
v_call: TRBV2
clone_size: -
j_call: TRBJ2-1
cdr3_aa: CASSGLADNEQFF
cdr3_nt: TGTGCCAGCAGTGGACTAGCGGACAATGAGCAGTTCTTC

cdr3_length: 16
d_call: TRBD2
v_call: TRBV7-8
clone_size: -
j_call: TRBJ2-1
cdr3_aa: CASSLAASGVYNEQFF
cdr3_nt: TGTGCCAGCAGCTTAGCGGCTAGCGGGGTTTACAATGAGCAGTTCTTC

cdr3_length: 13
d_call: -
v_call: TRBV6-2/TRBV6-3
clone_size: -
j_call: TRBJ1-3
cdr3_aa: CASSYGPGNTIYF
cdr3_nt: TGTGCCAGCAGTTACGGTCCTGGAAACACCATATATTTT

cdr3_length: 14
d_call: TRBD1
v_call: TRBV19
clone_size: -
j_call: TRBJ2-5
cdr3_aa: CASRGTGEQKTQYF
cdr3_nt: TGTGCCAGTAGGGGGACAGGGGAACAGAAGACCCAGTACTTC

cdr3_length: 16
d_call: -
v_call: TRBV7-2
clone_size: -
j_call: TRBJ1-3
cdr3_aa: CASSLVSRTDGNTIYF
cdr3_nt: TGTGCCAGCAGCTTAGTATCCAGGACTGATGGAAACACCATATATTTT

cdr3_length: 15
d_call: TRBD1
v_call: TRBV28
clone_size: -
j_call: TRBJ1-2
cdr3_aa: CASSPPRQGNYGYTF
cdr3_nt: TGTGCCAGCAGTCCCCCTCGACAGGGGAACTATGGCTACACCTTC

cdr3_length: 15
d_call: -
v_call: TRBV6-6
clone_size: -
j_call: TRBJ2-7
cdr3_aa: CASSSSSGERYEQYF
cdr3_nt: TGTGCCAGCAGTTCCTCCTCGGGAGAAAGGTACGAGCAGTACTTC